This T cell receptor beta chain was sequenced in a study of CD8 T cells in ankylosing spondylitis. By quantitative 5'-RACE with molecular barcodes, the TCR beta libraries were made. TCRdb reanalysed the 5' RACE reads using MiXCR and keeps one entry per CDR3 protein. The sample carries 150,000 or so distinct CDR3 sequences, around 16% recorded once. Per the germline V gene, CDR1 is SGHRS and CDR2 is YFSETQ. V lost 4 bases to trimming and J lost 7 bases, with 15 bases between them. This CDR3 spans 14 amino acids. The rearrangement uses TRBV5-1 and TRBJ2-1; tentatively, D is TRBD2 (5 bases). This clonotype originated in a male donor with ankylosing spondylitis or in good health (not recorded which). Input material: blood, either unsorted or a sorted T cell fraction (not recorded which). The CDR3 protein is CASSPTGNGNEQFF. The CDR3 region has the DNA TGCGCCAGCAGCCCAACCGGGAACGGGAATGAGCAGTTCTTC.